The 6 T cell receptor beta chains listed next were all sequenced from one sample in a study of beta chain features in type 1 diabetes. Expressed TCRB transcripts were sequenced, since all the RNA that had been isolated was reverse transcribed. The data were produced by immunoSEQ multiplex PCR, yet TCRdb's version contains in-frame clones alone and is incomplete. The sample gives roughly 300,000 clones, 7% to 9% of which show up once; more than 0.4% is in the top ten. Sequenced sample: central memory CD4+ T cells from blood. All receptors derive from a young woman in good health.

The chain recombines TRBV5-1 with TRBJ2-1; 11 nucleotides line up with TRBD2. V lost 4 bases, J lost 9 bases, and 9 bases stayed unmatched. Germline assignment: CDR1 SGHRS and CDR2 YFSETQ. This CDR3 spans 15 amino acids. The DNA for the CDR3 is TGCGCCAGCAGCGGTAGCGGGAGGGCATATGGTGAGCAGTTCTTC. Its translation: CASSGSGRAYGEQFF.

This clone appeared a few times. The chain has TRBV7-9 and TRBJ2-7; D unclear. Trimming removed 3 bases at V and 2 bases at J, with 8 bases between. CDR3 size: 13 residues. The germline V gene encodes CDR1 SEHNR and CDR2 FQNEAQ (reference sequence). This CDR3 is CASSFASAYEQYF. The CDR3 bases are TGTGCCAGCAGCTTCGCGTCTGCCTACGAGCAGTACTTC.

The chain combines TRBV2 with TRBJ2-2; D not certain. V lost 3 bases, J lost 0 bases, and 2 bases lay in between. CDR3 length equals 13 residues. CDR1 and CDR2 (germline): SNHLY, FYNNEI. This CDR3 reads CASSDPNTGELFF. The CDR3 nucleotides read TGTGCCAGCAGTGATCCGAACACCGGGGAGCTGTTTTTT.

This clone was found a few times. The rearrangement uses TRBV7-8 and TRBJ2-3; 7 nucleotides align to TRBD2. This CDR3 region has 16 residues. CDR1 and CDR2 (germline): SGHVS, FQNEAQ. The junction had 7 bases not matched to a gene; V was cut back by 1 base and J by 3 bases. The CDR3 nucleotides are TGTGCCAGCAGCTTAGTTGGGGGAGGGCTGACAGATACGCAGTATTTT. It codes for CASSLVGGGLTDTQYF.

This clone was seen a few times. The V and J genes are TRBV2 and TRBJ2-7; 11 bases agree with TRBD1. V was pared by 4 bases and J by 3 bases, with 5 bases of the junction left unmatched. Germline V gene data show CDR1 as SNHLY and CDR2 as FYNNEI. The CDR3 totals 15 residues. The CDR3 is CASSAWDRGYYEQYF. The CDR3 nucleotides are TGTGCCAGCAGTGCATGGGACAGGGGGTACTACGAGCAGTACTTC.

The sample holds one count of this clone. This chain uses TRBV6-6 with TRBJ2-2; TRBD2 matches 10 bases. The CDR3 is 13 residues long. The germline V gene has CDR1 MNHNY and CDR2 SVGAGI (reference sequence). V dropped 10 bases and J dropped 6; count of bases not matched to a gene: 5. CDR3 residues: CATLAGDSGELFF. The CDR3 DNA reads TGTGCCACCCTAGCGGGGGACTCCGGGGAGCTGTTTTTT.